These T cell receptor beta chains were read from a single sample in a study of T cell responses to AZD1222 COVID-19 vaccine. Here immunoSEQ multiplex PCR was the method, and the copy in TCRdb shows in-frame clones only, minus some. The sample contains about 140,000 clones, approximately 84% of which appear only once. The sample consisted of peripheral blood, taken on day 0 of AZD1222 vaccination. These receptors all come from an adult in good health. Each CDR3 is given with its conserved first and last residue. Each record gives: CDR3 length, D gene, clone size, V gene, J gene, CDR3 protein, CDR3 DNA. A D gene is named only where the DNA matches it firmly. Expanded clones are given a class, and other clones once, few, many or no size at all.

len: 14; d_gene: NA; abundance: NA; v_gene: TRBV28; j_gene: TRBJ1-5; CDR3aa: CASSFQGNNQPQHF; CDR3nt: TGTGCCAGCAGTTTCCAGGGCAACAATCAGCCCCAGCATTTT
len: 15; d_gene: TRBD1; abundance: NA; v_gene: TRBV7-9; j_gene: TRBJ1-6; CDR3aa: CASSSGQGWGSPLHF; CDR3nt: TGTGCCAGCAGCTCTGGACAGGGTTGGGGGTCACCCCTCCACTTT
len: 15; d_gene: NA; abundance: few; v_gene: TRBV14; j_gene: TRBJ2-5; CDR3aa: CASSQGRRVEETQYF; CDR3nt: TGTGCCAGCAGCCAAGGGAGGCGCGTAGAAGAGACCCAGTACTTC
len: 15; d_gene: NA; abundance: NA; v_gene: TRBV5-4; j_gene: TRBJ2-4; CDR3aa: CASSKTTQAKNIQYF; CDR3nt: TGTGCCAGCAGCAAAACAACGCAGGCCAAAAACATTCAGTACTTC
len: 14; d_gene: TRBD2; abundance: NA; v_gene: TRBV10-3; j_gene: TRBJ2-2; CDR3aa: CAIMGGGNTGELFF; CDR3nt: TGTGCCATCATGGGGGGGGGAAACACCGGGGAGCTGTTTTTT
len: 12; d_gene: TRBD1; abundance: NA; v_gene: TRBV3-1/TRBV3-2; j_gene: TRBJ2-7; CDR3aa: CASSPTGNEQYF; CDR3nt: TGTGCCAGCAGCCCGACAGGGAACGAGCAGTACTTC
len: 11; d_gene: NA; abundance: NA; v_gene: TRBV30; j_gene: TRBJ2-7; CDR3aa: CAWKFSYEQYF; CDR3nt: TGTGCCTGGAAATTCTCCTACGAGCAGTACTTC
len: 11; d_gene: NA; abundance: NA; v_gene: TRBV6-6; j_gene: TRBJ1-4; CDR3aa: CATELREKLFF; CDR3nt: TGTGCCACCGAACTCCGGGAAAAACTGTTTTTT
len: 14; d_gene: NA; abundance: NA; v_gene: TRBV6-5; j_gene: TRBJ2-4; CDR3aa: CASSSKRAKNIQYF; CDR3nt: TGTGCCAGCAGCTCCAAGAGGGCCAAAAACATTCAGTACTTC
len: 15; d_gene: TRBD1; abundance: NA; v_gene: TRBV28; j_gene: TRBJ1-5; CDR3aa: CASSSGQGGNQPQHF; CDR3nt: TGTGCCAGCAGCTCGGGACAGGGCGGCAATCAGCCCCAGCATTTT
len: 15; d_gene: NA; abundance: once; v_gene: TRBV9; j_gene: TRBJ2-5; CDR3aa: CASSVGLQTQETQYF; CDR3nt: TGTGCCAGCAGCGTAGGATTACAGACCCAAGAGACCCAGTACTTC
len: 12; d_gene: NA; abundance: once; v_gene: TRBV29-1; j_gene: TRBJ1-5; CDR3aa: CSVGGSNQPQHF; CDR3nt: TGCAGCGTTGGCGGGTCCAATCAGCCCCAGCATTTT
len: 17; d_gene: TRBD1; abundance: once; v_gene: TRBV3-1/TRBV3-2; j_gene: TRBJ2-2; CDR3aa: CASSPGQGEADTGELFF; CDR3nt: TGTGCCAGCAGCCCGGGACAGGGGGAGGCGGACACCGGGGAGCTGTTTTTT
len: 13; d_gene: NA; abundance: NA; v_gene: TRBV28; j_gene: TRBJ1-5; CDR3aa: CAAGGGSNQPQHF; CDR3nt: TGTGCCGCCGGGGGGGGAAGCAATCAGCCCCAGCATTTT
len: 13; d_gene: NA; abundance: NA; v_gene: TRBV5-6; j_gene: TRBJ1-2; CDR3aa: CASSLQNGLGYTF; CDR3nt: TGTGCCAGCAGCTTGCAAAACGGTCTGGGCTACACCTTC
len: 15; d_gene: TRBD1; abundance: NA; v_gene: TRBV6-4; j_gene: TRBJ1-2; CDR3aa: CASRPEGGSGYGYTF; CDR3nt: TGTGCCAGCAGACCCGAAGGGGGCTCAGGCTATGGCTACACCTTC
len: 15; d_gene: TRBD1; abundance: NA; v_gene: TRBV28; j_gene: TRBJ1-3; CDR3aa: CASSLQGVVGNTIYF; CDR3nt: TGTGCCAGCAGCCTACAGGGGGTCGTAGGAAACACCATATATTTT
len: 14; d_gene: NA; abundance: NA; v_gene: TRBV7-9; j_gene: TRBJ1-2; CDR3aa: CASSFPGGLDGYTF; CDR3nt: TGTGCCAGCAGCTTCCCCGGGGGGCTGGATGGCTACACCTTC
len: 19; d_gene: NA; abundance: NA; v_gene: TRBV7-9; j_gene: TRBJ2-7; CDR3aa: CASSSTKAPQTWAFYEQYF; CDR3nt: TGTGCCAGCAGCTCCACGAAGGCCCCGCAAACCTGGGCATTCTACGAGCAGTACTTC
len: 14; d_gene: NA; abundance: NA; v_gene: TRBV7-9; j_gene: TRBJ1-4; CDR3aa: CASSLKGTNEKLFF; CDR3nt: TGTGCCAGCAGCTTGAAGGGGACTAATGAAAAACTGTTTTTT
len: 14; d_gene: NA; abundance: few; v_gene: TRBV21-1; j_gene: TRBJ1-6; CDR3aa: CASIWTGNNSPLHF; CDR3nt: TGTGCCAGCATCTGGACAGGGAATAATTCACCCCTCCACTTT
len: 14; d_gene: NA; abundance: NA; v_gene: TRBV6-2/TRBV6-3; j_gene: TRBJ1-5; CDR3aa: CASSPGGKGQPQHF; CDR3nt: TGTGCCAGCAGCCCGGGGGGGAAAGGGCAGCCCCAGCATTTT
len: 15; d_gene: NA; abundance: once; v_gene: TRBV30; j_gene: TRBJ1-2; CDR3aa: CAWSVPATRAYGYTF; CDR3nt: TGTGCCTGGAGTGTCCCGGCTACTAGGGCCTATGGCTACACCTTC
len: 15; d_gene: TRBD1; abundance: few; v_gene: TRBV24-1; j_gene: TRBJ1-3; CDR3aa: CATSDPGGSGNTIYF; CDR3nt: TGTGCCACCAGTGACCCAGGGGGCTCTGGAAACACCATATATTTT
len: 17; d_gene: NA; abundance: NA; v_gene: TRBV5-4; j_gene: TRBJ1-6; CDR3aa: CATNHASASSYNSPLHF; CDR3nt: TGTGCCACCAATCACGCCTCTGCAAGCTCCTATAATTCACCCCTCCACTTT
len: 14; d_gene: NA; abundance: NA; v_gene: TRBV2; j_gene: TRBJ2-3; CDR3aa: CASSVVLSTDTQYF; CDR3nt: TGTGCCAGCAGTGTGGTCTTGAGCACAGATACGCAGTATTTT
len: 13; d_gene: NA; abundance: NA; v_gene: TRBV2; j_gene: TRBJ1-6; CDR3aa: CATSTDTNSPLHF; CDR3nt: TGTGCCACCTCGACCGATACTAATTCACCCCTCCACTTT
len: 16; d_gene: TRBD2; abundance: once; v_gene: TRBV2; j_gene: TRBJ2-1; CDR3aa: CASSRQKRGGSNEQFF; CDR3nt: TGTGCCAGCAGCCGCCAGAAGCGGGGGGGAAGCAATGAGCAGTTCTTC
len: 14; d_gene: NA; abundance: NA; v_gene: TRBV28; j_gene: TRBJ1-1; CDR3aa: CASSLEALGTEAFF; CDR3nt: TGTGCCAGCAGTTTGGAGGCGCTGGGCACTGAAGCTTTCTTT
len: 13; d_gene: NA; abundance: few; v_gene: TRBV3-1/TRBV3-2; j_gene: TRBJ1-2; CDR3aa: CASSQEPSYGYTF; CDR3nt: TGTGCCAGCAGCCAAGAACCCAGCTATGGCTACACCTTC
len: 16; d_gene: NA; abundance: NA; v_gene: TRBV7-2; j_gene: TRBJ1-6; CDR3aa: CASSIDSSSYNSPLHF; CDR3nt: TGTGCCAGCAGCATCGACAGTAGCTCCTATAATTCACCCCTCCACTTT
len: 14; d_gene: NA; abundance: once; v_gene: TRBV28; j_gene: TRBJ1-2; CDR3aa: CASSLDQGPYGYTF; CDR3nt: TGTGCCAGCAGTTTAGATCAGGGCCCCTATGGCTACACCTTC
len: 16; d_gene: NA; abundance: NA; v_gene: TRBV3-1/TRBV3-2; j_gene: TRBJ2-3; CDR3aa: CASSQERAASTDTQYF; CDR3nt: TGTGCCAGCAGCCAAGAGCGAGCGGCTAGCACAGATACGCAGTATTTT
len: 16; d_gene: NA; abundance: NA; v_gene: TRBV2; j_gene: TRBJ2-2; CDR3aa: CASSADSLGATGELFF; CDR3nt: TGTGCCAGCAGTGCGGACAGTCTCGGAGCCACCGGGGAGCTGTTTTTT
len: 16; d_gene: TRBD1; abundance: NA; v_gene: TRBV19; j_gene: TRBJ1-6; CDR3aa: CASSQQGTLDNSPLHF; CDR3nt: TGTGCCAGTAGCCAACAGGGGACCCTGGATAATTCACCCCTCCACTTT
len: 14; d_gene: NA; abundance: few; v_gene: TRBV5-5; j_gene: TRBJ1-2; CDR3aa: CASSLQGNGYGYTF; CDR3nt: TGTGCCAGCAGTTTACAGGGTAATGGCTATGGCTACACCTTC
len: 15; d_gene: NA; abundance: once; v_gene: TRBV18; j_gene: TRBJ1-2; CDR3aa: CASSLFFEGSDGYTF; CDR3nt: TGTGCCAGCTCACTATTTTTTGAGGGGTCGGATGGCTACACCTTC
len: 16; d_gene: TRBD2; abundance: NA; v_gene: TRBV9; j_gene: TRBJ2-1; CDR3aa: CASSSLSGGYYNEQFF; CDR3nt: TGTGCCAGCAGCTCCCTTAGCGGGGGTTATTACAATGAGCAGTTCTTC
len: 13; d_gene: TRBD1; abundance: few; v_gene: TRBV29-1; j_gene: TRBJ2-1; CDR3aa: CSADRDRGREQFF; CDR3nt: TGCAGCGCCGATAGGGACAGGGGGCGTGAGCAGTTCTTC